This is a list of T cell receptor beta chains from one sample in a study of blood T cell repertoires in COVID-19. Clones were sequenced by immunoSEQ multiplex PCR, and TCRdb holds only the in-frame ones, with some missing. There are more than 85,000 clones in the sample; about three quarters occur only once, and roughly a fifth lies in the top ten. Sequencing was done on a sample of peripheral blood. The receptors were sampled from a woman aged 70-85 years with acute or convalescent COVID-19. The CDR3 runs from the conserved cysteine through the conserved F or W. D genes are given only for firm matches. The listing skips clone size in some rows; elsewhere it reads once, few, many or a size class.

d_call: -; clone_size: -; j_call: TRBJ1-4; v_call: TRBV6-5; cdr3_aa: CASSYSRVEKLFF; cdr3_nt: TGTGCCAGCAGTTACTCGAGGGTTGAAAAACTGTTTTTT
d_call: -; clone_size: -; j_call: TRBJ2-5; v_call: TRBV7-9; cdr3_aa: CASSWTGVQETQYF; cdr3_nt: TGTGCCAGCAGCTGGACGGGGGTACAAGAGACCCAGTACTTC
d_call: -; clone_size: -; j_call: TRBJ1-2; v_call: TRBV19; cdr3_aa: CASSILGINYGYTF; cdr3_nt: TGTGCCAGTAGTATTCTCGGGATTAACTATGGCTACACCTTC
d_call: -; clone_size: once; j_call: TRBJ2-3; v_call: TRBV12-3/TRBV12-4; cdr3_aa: CASRSTDTQYF; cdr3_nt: TGTGCCAGCAGATCAACAGATACGCAGTATTTT
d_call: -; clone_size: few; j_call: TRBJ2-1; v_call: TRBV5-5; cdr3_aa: CASSLRLVNEQFF; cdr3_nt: TGTGCCAGCAGCTTAAGACTAGTGAATGAGCAGTTCTTC
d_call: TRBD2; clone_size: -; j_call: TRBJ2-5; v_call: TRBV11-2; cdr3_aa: CASSLFSLAGAGVETQYF; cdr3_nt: TGTGCCAGCAGCTTATTTAGTTTAGCGGGGGCAGGTGTGGAGACCCAGTACTTC
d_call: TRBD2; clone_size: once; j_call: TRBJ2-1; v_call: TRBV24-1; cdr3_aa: CATSDGGDLNEQFF; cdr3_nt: TGTGCCACCAGTGATGGGGGGGACCTCAATGAGCAGTTCTTC
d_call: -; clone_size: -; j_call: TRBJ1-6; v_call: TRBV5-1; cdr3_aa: CASSLAGKNSPLHF; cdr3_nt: TGCGCCAGCAGCTTGGCCGGGAAGAATTCACCCCTCCACTTT
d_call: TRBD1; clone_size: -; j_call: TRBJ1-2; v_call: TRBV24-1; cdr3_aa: CAVGQANYGYTF; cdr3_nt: TGTGCCGTTGGACAGGCGAACTATGGCTACACCTTC
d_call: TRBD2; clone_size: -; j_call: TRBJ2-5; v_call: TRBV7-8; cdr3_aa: CASSSLRLGGGGETQYF; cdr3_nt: TGTGCCAGCAGCTCCCTCAGGCTCGGGGGGGGAGGAGAGACCCAGTACTTC
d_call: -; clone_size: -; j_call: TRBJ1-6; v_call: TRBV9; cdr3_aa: CASSVGRERTNSPLHF; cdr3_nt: TGTGCCAGCAGCGTAGGGCGGGAACGGACGAATTCACCCCTCCACTTT
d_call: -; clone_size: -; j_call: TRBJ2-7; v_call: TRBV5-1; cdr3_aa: CASSYTGGAYEQYF; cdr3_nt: TGCGCCAGCAGCTACACAGGGGGGGCCTACGAGCAGTACTTC
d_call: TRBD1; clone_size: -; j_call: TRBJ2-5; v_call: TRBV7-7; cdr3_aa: CASSSTGGTQYF; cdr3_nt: TGTGCCAGCAGCTCGACAGGGGGGACCCAGTACTTC
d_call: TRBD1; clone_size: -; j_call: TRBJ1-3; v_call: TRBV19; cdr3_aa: CASSTLDRPSGNTIYF; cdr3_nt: TGTGCCAGTAGTACACTGGACAGGCCTTCTGGAAACACCATATATTTT
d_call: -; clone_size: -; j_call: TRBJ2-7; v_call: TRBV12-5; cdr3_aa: CASGLSPPGQLPSYEQYF; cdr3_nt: TGTGCTAGTGGTTTGTCCCCACCCGGACAGCTACCCTCCTACGAGCAGTACTTC
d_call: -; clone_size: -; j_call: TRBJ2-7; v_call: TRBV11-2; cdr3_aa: CASSLGNRAHEQYF; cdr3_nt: TGTGCCAGCAGCTTAGGGAACAGGGCCCACGAGCAGTACTTC
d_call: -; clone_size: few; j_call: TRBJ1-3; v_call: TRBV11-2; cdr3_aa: CASSQGQPNLGGNTIYF; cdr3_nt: TGTGCCAGCAGCCAAGGACAGCCGAATCTTGGTGGAAACACCATATATTTT
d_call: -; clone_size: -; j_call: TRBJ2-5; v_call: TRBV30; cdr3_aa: CAWSGAWARQETQYF; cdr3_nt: TGTGCCTGGAGTGGGGCATGGGCAAGGCAAGAGACCCAGTACTTC
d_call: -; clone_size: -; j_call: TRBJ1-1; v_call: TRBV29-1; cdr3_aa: CSGRKNTEAFF; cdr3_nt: TGTAGCGGCAGGAAGAACACTGAAGCTTTCTTT
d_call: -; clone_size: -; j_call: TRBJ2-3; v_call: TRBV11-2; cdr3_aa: CASSLDQGALADTQYF; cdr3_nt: TGTGCCAGCAGCTTAGATCAGGGCGCGTTGGCAGATACGCAGTATTTT
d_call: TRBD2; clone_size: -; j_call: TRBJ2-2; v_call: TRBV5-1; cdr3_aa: CASSWKTGGPDTGELFF; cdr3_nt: TGCGCCAGCAGCTGGAAAACGGGGGGGCCTGACACCGGGGAGCTGTTTTTT
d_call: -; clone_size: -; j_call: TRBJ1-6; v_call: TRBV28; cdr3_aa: CASSLTDNSPLHF; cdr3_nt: TGTGCCAGCAGTTTAACAGATAATTCACCCCTCCACTTT
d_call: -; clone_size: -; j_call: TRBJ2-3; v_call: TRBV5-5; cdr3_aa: CASSLEFLAPPGTDTQYF; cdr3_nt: TGTGCCAGCAGCTTGGAATTCTTGGCTCCCCCAGGCACAGATACGCAGTATTTT
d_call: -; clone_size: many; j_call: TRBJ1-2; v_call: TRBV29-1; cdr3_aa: CSVGTAENYGYTF; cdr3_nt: TGCAGCGTTGGGACAGCGGAAAACTATGGCTACACCTTC
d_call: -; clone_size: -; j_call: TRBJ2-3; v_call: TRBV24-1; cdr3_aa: CATRGSSADTQYF; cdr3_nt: TGTGCCACCAGGGGGAGCAGCGCAGATACGCAGTATTTT
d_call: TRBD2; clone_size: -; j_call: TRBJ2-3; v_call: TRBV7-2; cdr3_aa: CASRSTSGRGDTQYF; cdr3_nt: TGTGCCAGCAGATCGACTAGCGGGAGAGGAGATACGCAGTATTTT
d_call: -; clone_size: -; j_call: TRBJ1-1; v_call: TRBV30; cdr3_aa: CAWSAYGTEAFF; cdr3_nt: TGTGCCTGGAGCGCCTACGGCACTGAAGCTTTCTTT
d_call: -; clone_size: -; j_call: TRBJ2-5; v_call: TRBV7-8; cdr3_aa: CASSLSRREETQYF; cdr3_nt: TGTGCCAGCAGCTTAAGCCGCAGGGAAGAGACCCAGTACTTC
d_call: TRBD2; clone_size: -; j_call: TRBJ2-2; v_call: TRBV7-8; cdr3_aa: CASSVGLASGELFF; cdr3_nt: TGTGCCAGCAGCGTGGGACTAGCCTCCGGGGAGCTGTTTTTT
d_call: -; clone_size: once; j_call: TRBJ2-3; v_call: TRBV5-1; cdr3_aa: CASSLVGTGQYTQYF; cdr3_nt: TGCGCCAGCAGCTTGGTAGGGACTGGCCAGTATACGCAGTATTTT
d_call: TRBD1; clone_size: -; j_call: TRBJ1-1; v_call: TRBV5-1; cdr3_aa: CASSLELGRGRETEAFF; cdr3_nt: TGCGCCAGCAGCTTGGAACTCGGCAGGGGGCGCGAGACTGAAGCTTTCTTT